These T cell receptor beta chains were read from a single sample in a study of blood T cell repertoires in COVID-19. This table comes from immunoSEQ multiplex PCR, and its TCRdb copy is limited to in-frame clones, with some not included. The repertoire consists of fewer than 200,000 clones, with about 85% occurring once and the leading ten covering 5% to 6%. The sequencing input was peripheral blood. These receptors came from a woman in her forties or fifties with COVID-19, enrolled during active disease. Both conserved end residues are part of each CDR3. The order of the fields is V gene, D gene, J gene, clone size, CDR3 DNA, CDR3 protein. A D gene is named only where the DNA matches it firmly. Clone size is not always given. Where it is, it says once, few, many or a class for expanded clones.

TRBV7-2	TRBD2	TRBJ2-5	once	TGTGCCAGCAGCGCTACTAGCGTTGAGACCCAGTACTTC	CASSATSVETQYF
TRBV9	NA	TRBJ1-3	NA	TGTGCCAGCAGCGTACACAGTAGCTCTGGAAACACCATATATTTT	CASSVHSSSGNTIYF
TRBV2	NA	TRBJ2-2	once	TGTGCCAGCAGCTACGGTGGCGGGGAGCTGTTTTTT	CASSYGGGELFF
TRBV7-2	TRBD2	TRBJ2-1	NA	TGTGCCAGCAGCTTTTCCATGACTAGCGACTCCTACAATGAGCAGTTCTTC	CASSFSMTSDSYNEQFF
TRBV11-2	NA	TRBJ2-7	NA	TGTGCCAGCAGCTTAGATCGGTCCTACGAGCAGTACTTC	CASSLDRSYEQYF
TRBV9	NA	TRBJ1-5	NA	TGTGCCAGCCTCCTCGGGGGTAGGCAGCCCCAGCATTTT	CASLLGGRQPQHF
TRBV6-5	NA	TRBJ1-4	NA	TGTGCCAGCACCAATACCCATGGAGTTAATGAAAAACTGTTTTTT	CASTNTHGVNEKLFF
TRBV6-5	NA	TRBJ1-2	few	TGTGCCAGCAGTAGGGCCCAGGGAGGGTACTATGGCTACACCTTC	CASSRAQGGYYGYTF
TRBV4-2	NA	TRBJ2-5	NA	TGTGCCAGCAGCCAAGATCAGGGTTTGGAGACCCAGTACTTC	CASSQDQGLETQYF
TRBV7-2	TRBD1	TRBJ1-2	NA	TGTGCCAGCAGCACCCGGGACAGCCCCTATGGCTACACCTTC	CASSTRDSPYGYTF
TRBV5-5	NA	TRBJ2-1	NA	TGTGCCAGCAGCTTGGCTCAGTACAATGAGCAGTTCTTC	CASSLAQYNEQFF
TRBV18	TRBD2	TRBJ2-1	few	TGTGCCAGCCGTATAGCGGGGGATGAGCAGTTCTTC	CASRIAGDEQFF
TRBV7-2	NA	TRBJ2-7	NA	TGTGCCAGCAGCTTAGGAGCGGCGGGGCCCACCTACGAGCAGTACTTC	CASSLGAAGPTYEQYF
TRBV18	TRBD1	TRBJ1-1	once	TGTGCCAGCTCACCACCAGAGGGGACAGGGAAGAGCGCTGAAGCTTTCTTT	CASSPPEGTGKSAEAFF
TRBV2	NA	TRBJ1-2	NA	TGTGCCAGCAGTGAGGTACAGGCCTATGGCTACACCTTC	CASSEVQAYGYTF
TRBV7-3	TRBD2	TRBJ2-2	NA	TGTGCCAGCAGCTTAAGGGGACTAGGGACGAACACCGGGGAGCTGTTTTTT	CASSLRGLGTNTGELFF
TRBV7-8	TRBD2	TRBJ2-5	NA	TGTGCCAGCAGCTTAGATCGACTAGCGGGGGGGCTTGAGACCCAGTACTTC	CASSLDRLAGGLETQYF
TRBV15	NA	TRBJ2-5	NA	TGTGCCACCAGCAGTGCTCGGAAGAGCGGGGAGACCCAGTACTTC	CATSSARKSGETQYF
TRBV7-6	TRBD2	TRBJ2-1	NA	TGTGCCAGCAGCTTAGCGGCGGGGGGGCCTTACAATGAGCAGTTCTTC	CASSLAAGGPYNEQFF
TRBV7-9	TRBD1	TRBJ1-6	NA	TGTGCCAGCAGCCAGGGACAGGGAGAGAATTCACCCCTCCACTTT	CASSQGQGENSPLHF
TRBV7-9	NA	TRBJ2-1	NA	TGTGCCAGCAGCCCCCCTTTTAGTACAGGGAGCTCCTACAATGAGCAGTTCTTC	CASSPPFSTGSSYNEQFF
TRBV7-9	NA	TRBJ2-2	once	TGTGCCAGCAGCCCCACAGGGACCGGGGAGCTGTTTTTT	CASSPTGTGELFF
TRBV6-6	NA	TRBJ1-4	NA	TGTGCCAGCAGTTACTCGGGAGAAGATGAAAAACTGTTTTTT	CASSYSGEDEKLFF
TRBV2	NA	TRBJ1-6	once	TGTGCCAGCAGTGAAAGACAGCTTAGCTCCTATAATTCACCCCTCCACTTT	CASSERQLSSYNSPLHF